Described below is a single TCR beta chain sequence and its context. What it recognizes is unknown. The record originates from a study of T cells in localized non-small cell lung cancer. Study-wide results and limits: Elevated circulating T cell density in blood was associated with longer overall survival. Highest T cell clonality was seen in uninvolved adjacent lung, surpassing that measured in tumor. Researchers found a median around 57 of the top 100 tumor clones in adjacent lung. Sequencing covered just one tumor region, so heterogeneity cannot be ruled out.

From germline, CDR1 is PRHDT and CDR2 FYEKMQ (reference sequence). The CDR3 covers 14 residues. Trimming at V came to 2 bases and at J to 7 bases, leaving 2 bases not matched to a gene. Some clones are missing from TCRdb's copy, which holds only in-frame ones; the method was immunoSEQ multiplex PCR. Among fewer than 90,000 clones, around 80% were seen once, and the ten largest hold under 25%. The chain links TRBV13 to TRBJ2-1, with 10 positions matching TRBD1. This TCR was sampled from a man aged 40-75 years with stage II squamous cell lung carcinoma. The material sequenced was PBMCs, taken before any cancer treatment. The CDR3 DNA reads TGTGCCAGCAGCTTAAGGACAGGGGGGAATGAGCAGTTCTTC. This sequence encodes CASSLRTGGNEQFF.